Below, one T cell receptor beta chain is given with its context. The data derive from a study of human T cells and chemical hapten exposure. Time point in this sample: patch test 2, 6 weeks after DPC sensitization. Treatment specified: therapeutic diphenylcyclopropenone sensitization with weekly scalp DPC. Patches went on only after blood had been drawn each time. Each CDR3 protein gets one entry after TCRdb re-called the RACE reads with MiXCR. The sample holds approximately 120,000 distinct CDR3 sequences, roughly a tenth seen once. V gave up 4 bases and J gave up 3 bases; unmatched junction bases: 9. The CDR3 is made up of 17 amino acids. Germline-derived CDR1 and CDR2 are SGHNT and YYREEE (reference sequence).

The sequence came from a woman aged 35 to 49 with alopecia areata. Some clones in this sample may be carry-over from other donors' samples. Sequencing used whole blood, obtained in connection with sensitization to the hapten diphenylcyclopropenone (DPC). The chain combines TRBV5-4 with TRBJ2-3, with TRBD2 identical over 12 bases. CDR3: CASSPGLAGKWTDTQYF. The CDR3 DNA reads TGTGCCAGCAGCCCCGGACTAGCGGGGAAGTGGACAGATACGCAGTATTTT. Full variable domain (remainder filled in from reference TRBV5-4 and TRBJ2-3): ETGVTQSPTHLIKTRGQQVTLRCSSQSGHNTVSWYQQALGQGPQFIFQYYREEENGRGNFPPRFSGLQFPNYSSELNVNALELDDSALYLCASSPGLAGKWTDTQYFGPGTRLTVL.